This entry describes one T cell receptor beta chain. Antigen unknown. This sample was taken from a study of cytomegalovirus exposure and HLA in healthy donors. Study outcomes and limitations: A later analysis showed that HLA-associated TCR beta chains had undergone more clonal expansion than equally common others.

The germline V gene has CDR1 LNHDA and CDR2 SQIVND (reference sequence). This CDR3 has 15 amino acids. With 4 bases clipped from V and 1 base from J, the junction kept 4 bases outside the gene matches. The PCR contained 60 Vbeta and 13 Jbeta primers. The data were produced by immunoSEQ multiplex PCR, yet TCRdb's version contains in-frame clones alone and is incomplete. The sample carries 100,000 to 120,000 clones, roughly 80% recorded once. This TCR was recovered from a man aged 25-40 years in good health and CMV-seropositive. The specimen was PBMCs. The rearrangement joins TRBV19 to TRBJ1-5, with 7 positions matching TRBD1. CDR3 nucleotide sequence: TGTGCCAGTAGTACACGGACAGGCAGCAATCAGCCCCAGCATTTT. This gives the protein CASSTRTGSNQPQHF.